This T cell receptor (beta chain) was identified in a study of cytotoxic CD8 clonotypes in ibrutinib-treated CLL. Study-wide context: Timing of response sample collection was a median around eleven months after treatment start, with a range of 6 to 36. Samples yielded averages of 255,043 productive templates and around 99,000 productive rearrangements. Study-level points and caveats: An increase in clonality occurred at ibrutinib response, followed by a return toward baseline at progression.

Germline values: CDR1 SGHRS, CDR2 YFSETQ. Deletions cut 0 bases from V and 2 bases from J, with 14 bases between. The CDR3 is 16 amino acids. This clone was detected once. Its target is unknown. Sequencing was performed with immunoSEQ multiplex PCR; in TCRdb, only in-frame clones are kept and a portion is missing. The table has about 130,000 clones, roughly 85% seen once; the top ten hold about 1.9%. The source of around 2 micrograms of genomic DNA for TCR beta libraries was cryopreserved PBMCs. The clonotype was recovered from a human donor with chronic lymphocytic leukemia. The chain uses TRBV5-1 and TRBJ2-5, with D possibly matching TRBD2 (7 bases). The sample was PBMCs, taken after 24 months of ibrutinib treatment. Here the CDR3 reads CASSLVRGAAQETQYF. CDR3 DNA: TGCGCCAGCAGCTTGGTCCGGGGGGCGGCTCAAGAGACCCAGTACTTC.